These 25 T cell receptor beta chains originate from one sample sequenced in a study of T cell responses to AZD1222 COVID-19 vaccine. Only in-frame clones appear in the TCRdb table, and some are missing; sequencing was by immunoSEQ multiplex PCR. This table holds approximately 140,000 clones, approximately 92% found once. Material: peripheral blood, obtained 28 days after the second AZD1222 dose. The receptors were sampled from an adult who received the AZD1222 COVID-19 vaccine.

The V gene is TRBV3-1 (or the pseudogene TRBV3-2), the J gene TRBJ1-4; 7 bases align to TRBD1. The CDR3 covers 13 residues. The V gene's germline CDR1 is LGHDT and CDR2 YNNKEL (reference sequence). J was trimmed by 8 bases and V by 3 bases; bases with no gene match: 3. The CDR3: CASSQTGWEKLFF. The CDR3 nucleotides are TGTGCCAGCAGCCAGACAGGGTGGGAAAAACTGTTTTTT.

J is TRBJ1-4 and V is TRBV5-6; D not resolved. Trimming took 2 bases from V and 0 from J, leaving 8 bases between them. Germline-derived CDR1 and CDR2 are SGHDT and YYEEEE. The CDR3 is 15 amino acids. DNA of the CDR3: TGTGCCAGCAGCTTAAAGCACTCAACTAATGAAAAACTGTTTTTT. This codes for CASSLKHSTNEKLFF.

The chain has TRBV27 and TRBJ1-6; D gene uncertain. Trimming took 0 bases from V and 9 from J, leaving 12 bases between them. The CDR3 covers 15 residues. Germline V gene data show CDR1 as MNHEY and CDR2 as SMNVEV (reference sequence). As DNA, the CDR3 is TGTGCCAGCAGTTTATCGGCGGGTTGGGGTTCACCCCTCCACTTT. Its translation: CASSLSAGWGSPLHF.

This clone was counted a single time. The same CDR3 is also encoded by other DNA sequences in this sample. The rearrangement uses TRBV18 and TRBJ1-5; maybe TRBD1 (5 bases). Deletions cut 6 bases from V and 7 bases from J, with 13 bases between. The CDR3 length is 13 residues. The germline V gene encodes CDR1 KGHSH and CDR2 LQKENI. The CDR3 loop is CASSPGRDQPQHF. CDR3 in DNA: TGTGCCAGCTCCCCCGGGAGGGACCAGCCCCAGCATTTT.

The rearrangement joins TRBV15 to TRBJ2-7; 11 bases are shared with TRBD1. J was trimmed by 0 bases and V by 0 bases; bases with no gene match: 13. This CDR3 has 20 amino acids. Germline V lookup: CDR1 LNHNV, CDR2 YYDKDF (reference sequence). The CDR3 DNA reads TGTGCCACCAGCAGAGATAGGATGGGACAGGGGGACCAGACCTCCTACGAGCAGTACGTC. Translation gives CATSRDRMGQGDQTSYEQYV.

The rearrangement joins TRBV5-4 to TRBJ1-6; 7 bases fit TRBD1. The length of the CDR3 is 15 residues. Germline lookup yields CDR1 SGHNT and CDR2 YYREEE (reference sequence). V lost 4 bases, J lost 7 bases, and 8 bases stayed unmatched. The CDR3 spells CASSRHGTVNSPLHF. Here the CDR3 DNA reads TGTGCCAGCAGCCGGCACGGGACAGTAAATTCACCCCTCCACTTT. The whole variable domain, filled in from reference TRBV5-4 and TRBJ1-6, reads ETGVTQSPTHLIKTRGQQVTLRCSSQSGHNTVSWYQQALGQGPQFIFQYYREEENGRGNFPPRFSGLQFPNYSSELNVNALELDDSALYLCASSRHGTVNSPLHFGNGTRLTVT.

This clone occurred once. The chain joins TRBV5-1 to TRBJ1-1; 10 bases map to TRBD1. The CDR3 spans 11 residues. Losses at the gene ends were 4 bases for V and 10 bases for J; bases not matched to a gene: 1. Germline assignment: CDR1 SGHRS and CDR2 YFSETQ. The DNA of the CDR3 is TGCGCCAGCAGCGGGGACAGGGGAGCTTTCTTT. Its protein is CASSGDRGAFF.

The V gene is TRBV7-9, the J gene TRBJ2-7, with TRBD2 matching over 12 bases. There are 15 residues in the CDR3. Germline assignment: CDR1 SEHNR and CDR2 FQNEAQ (reference sequence). Germline trimming cut 3 bases from V and 5 bases from J; bases unmatched to any gene: 5. The CDR3 DNA reads as TGTGCCAGCAGCTTTGGACTAGCGGGAAGGGACGAGCAGTACGTC. It translates to CASSFGLAGRDEQYV.

This clone showed up just once. This chain uses TRBV12-2 with TRBJ2-1. TRBV12-2 is labeled a pseudogene. The CDR3 runs 18 residues. CDR3 nucleotides: TGTGCAAGTCGTCCCTCCAGGTGGGACCCCGGACTTAGGAATGAGCAGTTCTTC. Translation: CASRPSRWDPGLRNEQFF.

This sequence joins TRBV6-4 and TRBJ2-3; no definite D call. The CDR3 sequence is 12 residues long. V dropped 1 base and J dropped 5 bases, with 4 bases sitting between them. The germline CDR1 and CDR2 sequences are MRHNA and SNTAGT. CDR3 bases: TGTGCCAGCAGTGACTACCAAGATACGCAGTATTTT. The encoded protein is CASSDYQDTQYF.

The chain has TRBV7-3 and TRBJ1-2; 9 bases match TRBD1. V trimming: 5 bases; J trimming: 10 bases; junction bases outside the gene matches: 5. The germline V gene encodes CDR1 SGHTA and CDR2 FQGTGA. The CDR3 spans 12 residues. The CDR3 coding sequence is TGTGCCAGCAGCCCGGGACAGGGCGACTACACCTTC. It encodes CASSPGQGDYTF.

This clone was counted once. The V call is TRBV19, the J call TRBJ1-3; no reliable D call. This CDR3 region has 16 residues. Between the trimmed V and J ends, which lost 5 bases and 0 bases, there was a span of 14 bases. Germline loops: CDR1 LNHDA, CDR2 SQIVND (reference sequence). CDR3 nucleotide sequence: TGTGCCAGTAGTGCAAAGACTGAGAGCTCTGGAAACACCATATATTTT. Its translation: CASSAKTESSGNTIYF.

This chain joins TRBV5-6 and TRBJ2-7, with TRBD1 identical over 7 bases. Germline V gene sequence: CDR1 SGHDT, CDR2 YYEEEE. This CDR3 has 14 residues. With V trimmed by 0 bases and J by 7 bases, 7 bases remained unmatched. CDR3 nucleotide sequence: TGTGCCAGCAGCTTGGTACAGGGGCCGGGAGAGCAGTACTTC. It is translated as CASSLVQGPGEQYF.

The genes are TRBV19 and TRBJ1-5, with D unresolved. CDR1 and CDR2 from the germline V gene are LNHDA and SQIVND (reference sequence). V was shortened by 3 bases and J by 0 bases, with 9 bases between the two germline ends. This CDR3 comprises 15 residues. CDR3: CASSIFSYSNQPQHF. For the CDR3, the DNA is TGTGCCAGTAGTATTTTCAGTTATAGCAATCAGCCCCAGCATTTT.

This chain connects TRBV15 to TRBJ2-7; D not certain. Germline values: CDR1 LNHNV, CDR2 YYDKDF (reference sequence). This CDR3 is 17 amino acids long. V lost 0 bases and J lost 2, with 17 bases in between. The CDR3 DNA sequence: TGTGCCACCAGCAGAGACGTTGGGTTCTCGGGTACCTACGAGCAGTACTTC. The encoded protein is CATSRDVGFSGTYEQYF.

The chain links TRBV6-5 to TRBJ1-5; D ambiguous. The CDR3 has 13 residues. Trimming took 6 bases from V and 4 from J, leaving 10 bases between them. The germline V gene has CDR1 MNHEY and CDR2 SVGAGI. DNA of the CDR3: TGTGCCAGCAGAAAGGTATCAAATCAGCCCCAGCATTTT. Residues: CASRKVSNQPQHF.

CDR3 in DNA: TGTGCCAGCAGTCCCGATTGGGGCCATTCACCCCTCCACTTT. Its protein is CASSPDWGHSPLHF. The chain links TRBV3-1 (or the pseudogene TRBV3-2) to TRBJ1-6; maybe TRBD1 (5 bases). Trimming pared 6 bases from V and 8 bases from J, leaving 14 bases between. Germline CDR1 reads LGHDT; CDR2 reads YNNKEL (reference sequence). This CDR3 is 14 amino acids long.

The chain couples TRBV7-2 to TRBJ2-4; possibly TRBD1 for D (6 bases). Trimming left V 2 bases short and J 0 bases short, with 17 bases between. The CDR3 is made up of 18 amino acids. Germline-derived CDR1 and CDR2 are SGHTA and FQGNSA. In DNA, the CDR3 is TGTGCCAGCAGCTTACGGACAGACTTTCCACTAGCCAAAAACATTCAGTACTTC. Protein product: CASSLRTDFPLAKNIQYF.

The chain recombines TRBV12-3 or TRBV12-4 with TRBJ1-2, with D tentatively TRBD1 (6 bases). There are 13 residues in the CDR3. The V end was cut by 5 bases, the J end by 4 bases, with 11 bases between. CDR3 in DNA: TGTGCCAGCAGTCCACAGGGAGTCTATGGCTACACCTTC. It is translated as CASSPQGVYGYTF.

DNA of the CDR3: TGTGCCAGTAGTACACCGACAGGGAGGGAGTATGGCTACACCTTC. It translates to CASSTPTGREYGYTF. The gene calls are TRBV19 and TRBJ1-2, with 7 bases aligning to TRBD1. V shed 4 bases and J 5 bases; nucleotides not matched to a gene: 10. This CDR3 comprises 15 residues. In germline, CDR1 is LNHDA, CDR2 SQIVND (reference sequence).

This chain joins TRBV9 and TRBJ1-1; D is possibly TRBD1 (5 bases). CDR1 is SGDLS and CDR2 is YYNGEE in the germline V gene. Trimming removed 0 bases at V and 3 bases at J, with 6 bases between. The CDR3 covers 13 residues. CDR3 nucleotide sequence: TGTGCCAGCAGCGTAGCAGGGTACACTGAAGCTTTCTTT. Translation gives CASSVAGYTEAFF.

The chain combines TRBV27 with TRBJ1-2; 7 nucleotides align to TRBD1. Germline loops: CDR1 MNHEY, CDR2 SMNVEV (reference sequence). This CDR3 region has 17 residues. Trimming at V came to 4 bases and at J to 4 bases, leaving 15 bases not matched to a gene. This chain's CDR3 is CASSSRQGPTLGYGYTF. The CDR3 nucleotides read TGTGCCAGCAGTTCCCGACAGGGCCCAACACTAGGCTATGGCTACACCTTC.

The chain employs TRBV19 and TRBJ2-3, with 10 bases aligning to TRBD1. This CDR3 is 15 amino acids long. V lost 4 bases, J lost 4 bases, and 5 bases stayed unmatched. The V gene's germline CDR1 is LNHDA and CDR2 SQIVND (reference sequence). In nucleotides, the CDR3 is TGTGCCAGTAGTAACGGACAGGGGGTGGCAGATACGCAGTATTTT. Translated: CASSNGQGVADTQYF.

The genes are TRBV19 and TRBJ1-1; no definite D call. This CDR3 contains 14 residues. Trimming stripped 4 bases from V and 0 bases from J, with 9 bases between. The germline CDR1 and CDR2 sequences are LNHDA and SQIVND (reference sequence). CDR3 loop: CASSTDSMNTEAFF. CDR3 nucleotides: TGTGCCAGTAGTACAGACTCCATGAACACTGAAGCTTTCTTT.

The rearrangement links TRBV27 to TRBJ2-1, with D perhaps TRBD2 (5 bases). The CDR3 contains 17 residues. Trimming pared 2 bases from V and 4 bases from J, leaving 18 bases between. CDR1 is MNHEY and CDR2 is SMNVEV in the germline V gene (reference sequence). CDR3 loop: CASSLVRRGAEYNEQFF. CDR3 DNA sequence: TGTGCCAGCAGTTTAGTCCGTCGGGGAGCGGAGTACAATGAGCAGTTCTTC.